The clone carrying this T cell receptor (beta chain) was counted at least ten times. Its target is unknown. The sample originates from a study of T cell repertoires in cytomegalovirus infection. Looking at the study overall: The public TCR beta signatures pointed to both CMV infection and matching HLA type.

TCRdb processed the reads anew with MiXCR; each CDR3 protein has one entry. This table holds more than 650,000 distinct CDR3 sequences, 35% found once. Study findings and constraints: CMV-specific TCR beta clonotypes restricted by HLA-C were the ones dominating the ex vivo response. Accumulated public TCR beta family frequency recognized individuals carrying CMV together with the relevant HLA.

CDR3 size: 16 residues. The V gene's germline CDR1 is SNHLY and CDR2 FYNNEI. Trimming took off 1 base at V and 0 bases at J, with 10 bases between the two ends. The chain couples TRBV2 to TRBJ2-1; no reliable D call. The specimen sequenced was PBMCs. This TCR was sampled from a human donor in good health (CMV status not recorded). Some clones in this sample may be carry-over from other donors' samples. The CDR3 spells CASSEDSSLSYNEQFF. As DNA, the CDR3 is TGTGCCAGCAGTGAAGATAGCTCCCTCTCCTACAATGAGCAGTTCTTC. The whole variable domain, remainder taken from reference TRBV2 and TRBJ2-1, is EPEVTQTPSHQVTQMGQEVILRCVPISNHLYFYWYRQILGQKVEFLVSFYNNEISEKSEIFDDQFSVERPDGSNFTLKIRSTKLEDSAMYFCASSEDSSLSYNEQFFGPGTRLTVL.